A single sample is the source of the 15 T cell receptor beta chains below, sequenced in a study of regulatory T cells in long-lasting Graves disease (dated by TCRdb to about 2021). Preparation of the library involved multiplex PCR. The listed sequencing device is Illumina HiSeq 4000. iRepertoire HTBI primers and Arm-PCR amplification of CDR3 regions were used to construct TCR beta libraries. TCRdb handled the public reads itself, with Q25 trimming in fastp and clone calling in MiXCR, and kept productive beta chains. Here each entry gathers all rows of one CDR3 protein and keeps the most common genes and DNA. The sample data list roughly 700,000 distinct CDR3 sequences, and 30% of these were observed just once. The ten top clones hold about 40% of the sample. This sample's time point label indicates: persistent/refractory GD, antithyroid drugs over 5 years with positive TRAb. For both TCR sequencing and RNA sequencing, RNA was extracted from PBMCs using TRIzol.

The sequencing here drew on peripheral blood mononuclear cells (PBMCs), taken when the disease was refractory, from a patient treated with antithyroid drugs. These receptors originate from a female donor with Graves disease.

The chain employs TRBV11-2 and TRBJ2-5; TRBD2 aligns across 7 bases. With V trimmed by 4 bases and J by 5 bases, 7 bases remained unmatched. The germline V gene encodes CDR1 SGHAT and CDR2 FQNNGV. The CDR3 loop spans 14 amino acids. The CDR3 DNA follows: TGTGCCAGCAGCTGGCGGGGGTCGGGCGAGACCCAGTACTTC. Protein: CASSWRGSGETQYF.

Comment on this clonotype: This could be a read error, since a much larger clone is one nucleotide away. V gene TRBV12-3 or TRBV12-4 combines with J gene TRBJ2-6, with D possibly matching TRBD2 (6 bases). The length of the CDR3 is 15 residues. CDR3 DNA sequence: TGTGCCAGCAGCTCCCCCGGGGGTGGGGCCGACGTCCTGACTTTC. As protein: CASSSPGGGADVLTF.

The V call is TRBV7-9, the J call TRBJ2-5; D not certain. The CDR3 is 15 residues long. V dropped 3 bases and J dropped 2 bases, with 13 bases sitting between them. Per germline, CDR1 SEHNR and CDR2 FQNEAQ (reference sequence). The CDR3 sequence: CASSFGYREQETQYF. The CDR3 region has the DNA TGTGCCAGCAGCTTCGGGTACAGAGAACAAGAGACCCAGTACTTC.

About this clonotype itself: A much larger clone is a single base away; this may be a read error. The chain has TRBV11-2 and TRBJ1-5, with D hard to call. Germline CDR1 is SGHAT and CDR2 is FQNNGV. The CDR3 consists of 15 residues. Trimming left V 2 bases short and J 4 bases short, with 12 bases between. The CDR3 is CASSLRHGPNQPQHF. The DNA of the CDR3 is TGTGCCAGCAGCTTAAGACACGGGCCAAATCAGCCCCAGCATTTT.

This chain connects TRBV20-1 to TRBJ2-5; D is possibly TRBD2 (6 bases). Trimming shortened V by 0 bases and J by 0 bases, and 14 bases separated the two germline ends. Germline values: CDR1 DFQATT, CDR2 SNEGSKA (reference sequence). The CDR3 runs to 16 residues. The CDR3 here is CSAREVGRENQETQYF. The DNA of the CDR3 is TGCAGTGCTAGAGAGGTTGGGCGGGAAAACCAAGAGACCCAGTACTTC.

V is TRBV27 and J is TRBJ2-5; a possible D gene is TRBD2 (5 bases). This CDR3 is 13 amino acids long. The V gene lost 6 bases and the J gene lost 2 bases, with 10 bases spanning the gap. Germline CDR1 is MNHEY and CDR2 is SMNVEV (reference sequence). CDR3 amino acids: CASSWTEQETQYF. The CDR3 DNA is TGTGCCAGCAGCTGGACTGAACAAGAGACCCAGTACTTC.

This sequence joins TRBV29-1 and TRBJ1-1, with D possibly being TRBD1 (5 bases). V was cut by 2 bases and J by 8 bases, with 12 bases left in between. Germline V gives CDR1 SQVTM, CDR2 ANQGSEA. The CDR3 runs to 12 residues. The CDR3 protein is CSVEKGRFEAFF. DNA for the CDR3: TGCAGCGTTGAAAAGGGGAGGTTCGAAGCTTTCTTT.

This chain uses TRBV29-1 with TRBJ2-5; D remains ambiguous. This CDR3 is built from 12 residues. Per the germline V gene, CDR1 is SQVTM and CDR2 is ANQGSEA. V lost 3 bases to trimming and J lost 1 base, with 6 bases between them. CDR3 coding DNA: TGCAGCGTTGACTGGGGCCAAGAGACCCAGTACTTC. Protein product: CSVDWGQETQYF.

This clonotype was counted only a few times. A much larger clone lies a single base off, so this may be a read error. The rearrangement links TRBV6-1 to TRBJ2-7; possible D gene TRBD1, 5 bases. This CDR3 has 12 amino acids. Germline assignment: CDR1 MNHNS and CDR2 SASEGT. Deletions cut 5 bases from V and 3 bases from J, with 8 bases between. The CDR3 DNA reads TGTGCCAGCAGTAATCAGGGCTACGAGCAGTACTTC. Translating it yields CASSNQGYEQYF.

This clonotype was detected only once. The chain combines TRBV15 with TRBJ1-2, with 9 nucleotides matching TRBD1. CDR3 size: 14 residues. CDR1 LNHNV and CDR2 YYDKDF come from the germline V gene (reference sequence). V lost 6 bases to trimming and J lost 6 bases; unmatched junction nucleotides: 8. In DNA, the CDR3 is TGTGCCACCAGAAGAAGACAGGGGGGCGATGGCTACACCTTC. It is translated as CATRRRQGGDGYTF.

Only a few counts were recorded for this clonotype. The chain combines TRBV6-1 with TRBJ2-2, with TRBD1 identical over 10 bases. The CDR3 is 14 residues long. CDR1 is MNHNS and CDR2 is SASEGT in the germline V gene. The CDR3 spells CGTPGQGPTGELFF. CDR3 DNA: TGTGGTACCCCGGGACAGGGGCCGACCGGGGAGCTGTTTTTT.

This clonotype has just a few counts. CDR3 in DNA: TGTGCCAGCAGCCCCACCGGACAGGGTATGCACAGTGGCTACACCTTC. This encodes CASSPTGQGMHSGYTF. V and J are TRBV5-6 and TRBJ1-2, with 8 bases identical to TRBD1. J lost 7 bases, V lost 4 bases, and 15 bases had no gene match. The germline gives CDR1 SGHDT, CDR2 YYEEEE. The CDR3 extends over 16 amino acids. The full variable domain, rest sourced from reference TRBV5-6 and TRBJ1-2, is DAGVTQSPTHLIKTRGQQVTLRCSPKSGHDTVSWYQQALGQGPQFIFQYYEEEERQRGNFPDRFSGHQFPNYSSELNVNALLLGDSALYLCASSPTGQGMHSGYTFGSGTRLTVV.

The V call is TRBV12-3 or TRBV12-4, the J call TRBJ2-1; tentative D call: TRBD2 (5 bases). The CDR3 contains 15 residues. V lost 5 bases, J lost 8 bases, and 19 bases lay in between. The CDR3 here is CASSPRGRPMDEQFF. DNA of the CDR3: TGTGCCAGCAGTCCCCGAGGGCGGCCAATGGATGAGCAGTTCTTC.

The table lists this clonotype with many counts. Here the CDR3 reads CASRTGDNSPLHF. Here the CDR3 DNA reads TGTGCCAGCAGAACAGGGGATAATTCACCCCTCCACTTT. The rearrangement joins TRBV27 to TRBJ1-6; 7 nucleotides match TRBD1. The germline V gene encodes CDR1 MNHEY and CDR2 SMNVEV (reference sequence). Trimming cost V 6 bases and J 5 bases; bases outside gene matches: 1. This CDR3 is 13 amino acids long.

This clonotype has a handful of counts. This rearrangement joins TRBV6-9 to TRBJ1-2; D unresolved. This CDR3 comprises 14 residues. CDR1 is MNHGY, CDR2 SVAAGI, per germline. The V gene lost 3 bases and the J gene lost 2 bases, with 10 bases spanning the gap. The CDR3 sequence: CASSYLSENYGYTF. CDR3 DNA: TGTGCCAGCAGTTACCTCAGCGAAAACTATGGCTACACCTTC.